The present entry profiles one T cell receptor beta chain with its context. Only in-frame clones appear in the TCRdb table, and some are missing; sequencing was by immunoSEQ multiplex PCR. Here the sample spans roughly 7,300 clones, 55% to 65% being singletons. CDR3 length: 15 residues. Germline assignment: CDR1 SGHAT and CDR2 FQDESV (reference sequence). V was pared by 5 bases and J by 4 bases, with 15 bases between. This entry belongs to a study of coeliac disease. Whole-study context: High-resolution HLA typing was lacking; TRBV7-2 bias was queried instead.

This receptor was taken from a woman aged 60-75 years with active celiac disease. The V gene is TRBV11-1, the J gene TRBJ1-3, with a tentative D call TRBD1 (6 bases). The sequenced sample consisted of lamina propria lymphocytes from the gut. CDR3 bases: TGTGCCAGCAGCCTTCCGACGACAGGAGGAAACACCATATATTTT. Protein: CASSLPTTGGNTIYF.